A single sample gave rise to the 27 T cell receptor beta chains below, sequenced in a study of cytomegalovirus exposure and HLA in healthy donors. PCR was performed using 60 Vbeta and 13 Jbeta primers. Method: immunoSEQ multiplex PCR; TCRdb's copy keeps in-frame clones and lacks some. The sample records about 140,000 clones, approximately 79% being singletons. Specimen: PBMCs. The receptors here all came from a man aged 18 to 29 in good health and CMV-seronegative.

This chain uses TRBV4-1 with TRBJ2-7; a possible D gene is TRBD1 (6 bases). Trimming pared 0 bases from V and 3 bases from J, leaving 15 bases between. Per germline, CDR1 MGHRA and CDR2 YSYEKL. The CDR3 length is 16 residues. CDR3 amino acids: CASSQEEGQIFYEQYF. DNA of the CDR3: TGCGCCAGCAGCCAAGAAGAGGGACAAATCTTCTACGAGCAGTACTTC.

This clone appeared a few times. The J gene is TRBJ1-2, the V gene TRBV6-6; a possible D gene is TRBD1 (6 bases). CDR3 length: 14 residues. Germline CDR1 reads MNHNY; CDR2 reads SVGAGI (reference sequence). V was clipped by 6 bases and J by 2 bases, with 13 bases between them. The CDR3 DNA reads as TGTGCCAGCAGGGGGAGACAGGCGAACTATGGCTACACCTTC. Amino acids: CASRGRQANYGYTF.

This sequence joins TRBV27 and TRBJ2-4; 9 positions agree with TRBD1. This CDR3 comprises 15 residues. Germline V CDR1 and CDR2: MNHEY, SMNVEV (reference sequence). V dropped 0 bases and J dropped 4; count of bases not matched to a gene: 1. The CDR3 sequence: CASSLSGTGKNIQYF. The CDR3 coding sequence is TGTGCCAGCAGTTTATCTGGGACAGGGAAAAACATTCAGTACTTC.

This clone is a singleton in its sample. The gene calls are TRBV6-5 and TRBJ1-2; 7 bases fit TRBD1. Germline CDR1 reads MNHEY; CDR2 reads SVGAGI. The junction had 10 bases not matched to a gene; V was cut back by 2 bases and J by 7 bases. The CDR3 covers 15 residues. CDR3: CASSYEGASGTGYTF. The CDR3 nucleotides read TGTGCCAGCAGTTACGAGGGGGCCAGCGGAACTGGCTACACCTTC.

The chain recombines TRBV6-5 with TRBJ2-6; tentatively, D is TRBD1 (5 bases). Germline CDR1 reads MNHEY; CDR2 reads SVGAGI. Trimming removed 5 bases at V and 0 bases at J, with 8 bases between. This CDR3 comprises 15 residues. In DNA form, the CDR3 reads TGTGCCAGCAGTCCGACAGCCTCTGGGGCCAACGTCCTGACTTTC. It translates to CASSPTASGANVLTF.

The V and J genes are TRBV14 and TRBJ2-4; 10 positions agree with TRBD1. With V trimmed by 2 bases and J by 8 bases, 9 bases remained unmatched. Germline CDR1 SGHDN, CDR2 FVKESK. The CDR3 extends over 16 amino acids. CDR3 amino acids: CASSQIEWDRGHIQYF. The CDR3 DNA reads as TGTGCCAGCAGCCAAATTGAATGGGACAGGGGACACATTCAGTACTTC.

CDR3 region: CASSRQSNQPQHF. The CDR3 DNA reads as TGTGCCAGCAGCCGACAGAGCAATCAGCCCCAGCATTTT. This chain links TRBV27 with TRBJ1-5; TRBD1 might be the D (5 bases). The CDR3 has 13 residues. V was trimmed by 6 bases and J by 1 base, leaving 7 bases between them. Per germline, CDR1 MNHEY and CDR2 SMNVEV (reference sequence).

CDR3 sequence: CASGYTLNTEAFF. The CDR3, as DNA: TGCGCCAGCGGTTACACCTTGAACACTGAAGCTTTCTTT. This chain uses TRBV4-1 with TRBJ1-1, with unresolved D. This CDR3 is built from 13 residues. V lost 8 bases to trimming and J lost 0 bases, with 10 bases between them. In germline, CDR1 is MGHRA, CDR2 YSYEKL.

The V gene is TRBV4-2, the J gene TRBJ2-3, with D maybe TRBD2 (6 bases). This CDR3 has 14 amino acids. Germline assignment: CDR1 LGHNA and CDR2 YNFKEQ. Trimming removed 4 bases from V and 0 bases from J, with 8 bases in between. CDR3 sequence: CASSPGGSTDTQYF. The DNA of the CDR3 is TGTGCCAGCAGCCCCGGGGGTAGCACAGATACGCAGTATTTT.

The rearrangement links TRBV27 to TRBJ2-2, with D possibly being TRBD1 (5 bases). Germline loops: CDR1 MNHEY, CDR2 SMNVEV (reference sequence). Trimming took 2 bases from V and 6 from J, leaving 7 bases between them. The CDR3 consists of 13 residues. The CDR3 loop reads CASSLQGPGELFF. The CDR3 coding sequence is TGTGCCAGCAGTTTACAGGGTCCCGGGGAGCTGTTTTTT.

The CDR3 reads CASSPGQYFTDTQYF. The CDR3 nucleotides are TGTGCCAGCAGCCCGGGACAGTACTTCACAGATACGCAGTATTTT. The chain links TRBV14 to TRBJ2-3, with 7 bases lining up with TRBD1. Per germline, CDR1 SGHDN and CDR2 FVKESK. The CDR3 loop spans 15 amino acids. After removal of 4 bases from V and 2 bases from J, the junction contained 6 bases not matched to a gene.

The chain couples TRBV9 to TRBJ2-1; 9 bases are a match to TRBD2. J lost 7 bases, V lost 3 bases, and 8 bases had no gene match. Germline V lookup: CDR1 SGDLS, CDR2 YYNGEE. This CDR3 is 15 amino acids long. In DNA form, the CDR3 reads TGTGCCAGCAGCGCTTACGCGGGAGGGATGAATGAGCAGTTCTTC. The encoded protein is CASSAYAGGMNEQFF.

CDR3 nucleotide sequence: TGTGCCACCAGCAGAGAGGGCAGGGGAGGAAACACCATATATTTT. It yields the protein CATSREGRGGNTIYF. V usage is TRBV15 and J usage is TRBJ1-3; D possibly corresponds to TRBD1 (6 bases). Looked up from germline, CDR1 is LNHNV and CDR2 is YYDKDF (reference sequence). V was pared by 0 bases and J by 4 bases, with 10 bases between. The CDR3 totals 15 residues.

The rearrangement joins TRBV9 to TRBJ1-2, with D perhaps matching TRBD1 (5 bases). Per germline, CDR1 SGDLS and CDR2 YYNGEE. The ends were cut back, 0 bases at V and 3 bases at J, with 15 bases in the middle. The length of the CDR3 is 16 residues. The CDR3 sequence: CASSVGIRDLYYGYTF. In DNA form, the CDR3 reads TGTGCCAGCAGCGTAGGTATCAGGGATTTATACTATGGCTACACCTTC.

The chain combines TRBV15 with TRBJ1-5; D not certain. The CDR3 has 14 amino acids. From germline, CDR1 is LNHNV and CDR2 YYDKDF (reference sequence). With 3 bases removed from V and 7 bases from J, the gap between germline ends came to 13 bases. The CDR3 DNA reads as TGTGCCACCAGCAGTCTCGGGAGTCAGCAGCCCCAGCATTTT. It is translated as CATSSLGSQQPQHF. Complete variable domain (other parts from reference TRBV15 and TRBJ1-5): DAMVIQNPRYQVTQFGKPVTLSCSQTLNHNVMYWYQQKSSQAPKLLFHYYDKDFNNEADTPDNFQSRRPNTSFCFLDIRSPGLGDTAMYLCATSSLGSQQPQHFGDGTRLSIL.

The rearrangement uses TRBV6-6 and TRBJ1-5; D is perhaps TRBD1 (6 bases). V gave up 5 bases and J gave up 7 bases, with 15 bases separating them. The CDR3 extends over 14 amino acids. Germline CDR1 and CDR2: MNHNY and SVGAGI (reference sequence). The CDR3 bases are TGTGCCAGCAGTCAGGGGTCCGGAATACAGCCCCAGCATTTT. It is translated as CASSQGSGIQPQHF.

This clone was picked up one time. The genes are TRBV20-1 and TRBJ2-1; D is unresolved. CDR3 length: 11 amino acids. CDR1 DFQATT and CDR2 SNEGSKA come from the germline V gene (reference sequence). Trimming took off 4 bases at V and 3 bases at J, with 4 bases between the two ends. The CDR3 DNA is TGCAGTGCTACCCACTACAATGAGCAGTTCTTC. Translation: CSATHYNEQFF.

This clone was counted once. CDR3 sequence: CASSPGQVGGNTEAFF. CDR3 DNA: TGTGCCAGCTCACCTGGACAGGTTGGGGGGAACACTGAAGCTTTCTTT. The chain uses TRBV18 and TRBJ1-1, with 7 bases fitting TRBD1. After removal of 3 bases from V and 1 base from J, the junction contained 8 bases not matched to a gene. The germline V gene has CDR1 KGHSH and CDR2 LQKENI. The CDR3 runs 16 residues.

V and J are TRBV2 and TRBJ2-5; D is perhaps TRBD2 (6 bases). V was trimmed by 6 bases and J by 2 bases, leaving 10 bases between them. Germline assignment: CDR1 SNHLY and CDR2 FYNNEI. The CDR3 length is 13 residues. CDR3 bases: TGTGCCAGCAGCGGGGACTTGCAAGAGACCCAGTACTTC. It translates to CASSGDLQETQYF.

The J gene is TRBJ1-5, the V gene TRBV7-2; 7 positions match TRBD1. Trimming at V came to 5 bases and at J to 3 bases, leaving 7 bases not matched to a gene. Germline CDR1 is SGHTA and CDR2 is FQGNSA. This CDR3 spans 15 amino acids. Here the CDR3 reads CASSPYRGDNQPQHF. As DNA, the CDR3 is TGTGCCAGCAGCCCATACAGGGGAGACAATCAGCCCCAGCATTTT.

This rearrangement joins TRBV4-3 to TRBJ2-1; D is perhaps TRBD2 (5 bases). Germline CDR1 and CDR2: LGHNA and YSLEER. V lost 0 bases, J lost 4 bases, and 7 bases lay in between. The CDR3 runs 14 residues. In DNA, the CDR3 is TGCGCCAGCAGCCAAGACGAGGGTTACAATGAGCAGTTCTTC. Amino acids: CASSQDEGYNEQFF.

This CDR3 reads CASSLGVGAGTDTQYF. The CDR3 DNA reads TGCGCCAGCAGCTTGGGGGTGGGGGCCGGTACAGATACGCAGTATTTT. The V call is TRBV5-1, the J call TRBJ2-3, with D maybe TRBD1 (6 bases). Germline CDR1 reads SGHRS; CDR2 reads YFSETQ. This CDR3 has 16 amino acids. V lost 0 bases and J 3 bases, leaving 14 bases between the germline ends.

The J gene is TRBJ1-2, the V gene TRBV5-6; D unclear. Germline V gene sequence: CDR1 SGHDT, CDR2 YYEEEE. The germline V and J ends were trimmed by 0 bases and 0 bases, with 9 bases remaining between them. The length of the CDR3 is 15 residues. The CDR3 sequence is CASSLGPGPNYGYTF. The CDR3 nucleotides read TGTGCCAGCAGCTTGGGGCCAGGCCCTAACTATGGCTACACCTTC.

This sequence joins TRBV7-9 and TRBJ2-1, with TRBD1 identical over 7 bases. Losses at the gene ends were 6 bases for V and 9 bases for J; bases not matched to a gene: 8. The CDR3 has 13 amino acids. Per the germline V gene, CDR1 is SEHNR and CDR2 is FQNEAQ (reference sequence). CDR3 in amino acids: CASRPNDRAEQFF. Here the CDR3 DNA reads TGTGCCAGCAGGCCGAACGACAGGGCTGAGCAGTTCTTC.

The CDR3: CASLRDKLNTGELFF. The CDR3 nucleotides are TGTGCCAGCCTCCGGGACAAATTGAACACCGGGGAGCTGTTTTTT. The V and J genes are TRBV2 and TRBJ2-2, with D tentatively TRBD1 (6 bases). Trimming pared 8 bases from V and 1 base from J, leaving 14 bases between. CDR3 size: 15 residues. Germline V CDR1 and CDR2: SNHLY, FYNNEI.

The chain uses TRBV5-1 and TRBJ1-3; 9 bases align to TRBD1. This CDR3 spans 16 amino acids. Germline CDR1 is SGHRS and CDR2 is YFSETQ. The ends lost 2 bases at V and 4 bases at J; junction bases unmatched: 7. This chain's CDR3 is CASSFAGTGFGNTIYF. DNA of the CDR3: TGCGCCAGCAGCTTCGCCGGGACAGGGTTCGGAAACACCATATATTTT.

This clone was seen more than once but under ten times. V gene TRBV6-5 combines with J gene TRBJ1-3, with unresolved D. V lost 0 bases and J lost 0, with 9 bases in between. Per the germline V gene, CDR1 is MNHEY and CDR2 is SVGAGI. CDR3 size: 16 residues. The CDR3 spells CASSYSKVVSGNTIYF. The CDR3 DNA is TGTGCCAGCAGTTACTCGAAAGTAGTCTCTGGAAACACCATATATTTT.